The 26 T cell receptor beta chains in this list originate from one sample, sequenced in a study of T cells after yellow fever vaccination (dated by TCRdb to the late 2010s). Sample treatment or condition, as interpreted from the label and publication: live attenuated yellow fever vaccine strain. Libraries came from 5' RACE. The sequencing machine was an Illumina HiSeq 2500. TCRdb redid the processing of the public reads, applying fastp at Q25 and MiXCR, and retained in-frame beta chains. Rows with a matching CDR3 protein are joined into one entry that keeps the most common DNA and genes. In all, the sample holds approximately 580,000 distinct CDR3 sequences, and around a sixth of those were seen once. The ten biggest clones cover around 16% of the sample. The input for sequencing was PBMCs, taken around 5 days after the first yellow fever vaccination. The receptors stem from a man in his late teens or twenties who received the YFV17D yellow fever vaccine.

This clonotype was seen more than once but under ten times. The J gene is TRBJ1-1, the V gene TRBV6-5; D is uncertain. V lost 5 bases to trimming and J lost 7 bases, with 14 bases between them. The CDR3 has 13 amino acids. CDR1 MNHEY and CDR2 SVGAGI come from the germline V gene. The CDR3 DNA reads TGTGCCAGCAGTCCCAAGGGTTACCTTGAAGCTTTCTTT. Translating gives CASSPKGYLEAFF.

V gene TRBV4-1 combines with J gene TRBJ1-5; tentative D call: TRBD1 (5 bases). Germline V CDR1 and CDR2: MGHRA, YSYEKL. This CDR3 comprises 14 residues. Trimming left V 1 base short and J 7 bases short, with 11 bases between. The CDR3, as DNA: TGCGCCAGCAGCCAAGTACAGGTTTTCCAGCCCCAGCATTTT. Translation: CASSQVQVFQPQHF.

This clonotype was counted between two and nine times. The V gene is TRBV5-4, the J gene TRBJ2-1, with D possibly matching TRBD1 (6 bases). CDR1 SGHNT and CDR2 YYREEE come from the germline V gene (reference sequence). V was shortened by 0 bases and J by 4 bases, with 11 bases between the two germline ends. This CDR3 region has 15 residues. This chain's CDR3 is CASSLDGRGYNEQFF. The CDR3 DNA is TGTGCCAGCAGCTTGGACGGCAGGGGTTACAATGAGCAGTTCTTC. Variable domain in full (rest from reference TRBV5-4 and TRBJ2-1): ETGVTQSPTHLIKTRGQQVTLRCSSQSGHNTVSWYQQALGQGPQFIFQYYREEENGRGNFPPRFSGLQFPNYSSELNVNALELDDSALYLCASSLDGRGYNEQFFGPGTRLTVL.

This clonotype was found a few times. The chain employs TRBV4-3 and TRBJ2-5; 10 bases agree with TRBD2. The CDR3 has 16 amino acids. Germline CDR1 is LGHNA and CDR2 is YSLEER. V was pared by 0 bases and J by 7 bases, with 8 bases of the junction left unmatched. In DNA, the CDR3 is TGCGCCAGCAGCCAAGAGGCTAGCGGGGGTACAGGGACCCAGTACTTC. This gives the protein CASSQEASGGTGTQYF.

This rearrangement joins TRBV7-9 to TRBJ1-6; D not certain. Germline CDR1 is SEHNR and CDR2 is FQNEAQ (reference sequence). The V end was cut by 3 bases, the J end by 9 bases, with 15 bases between. The CDR3 extends over 15 amino acids. CDR3 protein: CASSFGFGESSPLHF. DNA for the CDR3: TGTGCCAGCAGCTTCGGCTTCGGAGAGAGTTCACCCCTCCACTTT.

V and J are TRBV3-1 and TRBJ2-5; D possibly uses TRBD1 or TRBD2 (5 bases each). Germline CDR1 and CDR2: LGHDT and YNNKEL (reference sequence). Trimming left V 1 base short and J 1 base short, with 13 bases between. The CDR3 runs to 16 residues. The CDR3 DNA sequence: TGTGCCAGCAGCCAAGCCGGGATGGACACCCAAGAGACCCAGTACTTC. It encodes CASSQAGMDTQETQYF.

This clonotype was counted only a few times. The chain links TRBV20-1 to TRBJ2-7; a possible D gene is TRBD2 (5 bases). V lost 3 bases, J lost 6 bases, and 12 bases lay in between. Germline CDR1 DFQATT, CDR2 SNEGSKA (reference sequence). There are 12 residues in the CDR3. CDR3 DNA sequence: TGCAGTGCTAGGTTGCGGGTTCGCGAGCAGTACGTC. Translating gives CSARLRVREQYV.

This clonotype was seen a few times. The chain links TRBV7-2 to TRBJ2-2; D is possibly TRBD1 (6 bases). V gave up 1 base and J gave up 3 bases, with 12 bases separating them. The CDR3 length is 16 residues. Germline CDR1 is SGHTA and CDR2 is FQGNSA. CDR3 protein: CASSLDRVGDTGELFF. In DNA, the CDR3 is TGTGCCAGCAGCTTAGACAGGGTCGGTGACACCGGGGAGCTGTTTTTT.

This clonotype was seen ten or more times. The J gene is TRBJ1-1, the V gene TRBV20-1; D call uncertain. V shed 6 bases and J shed 1 base, with 9 bases lying between them. The CDR3 extends over 12 amino acids. The germline V gene encodes CDR1 DFQATT and CDR2 SNEGSKA (reference sequence). The CDR3: CSAKQPNTEAFF. CDR3 DNA sequence: TGCAGTGCCAAACAACCGAACACTGAAGCTTTCTTT.

The V and J genes are TRBV19 and TRBJ1-5; maybe TRBD1 (6 bases). V dropped 8 bases and J dropped 1 base, with 12 bases sitting between them. There are 14 residues in the CDR3. Germline V gene sequence: CDR1 LNHDA, CDR2 SQIVND (reference sequence). The CDR3 coding sequence is TGTGCCAGTGAACAGGGATGGAGCAATCAGCCCCAGCATTTT. This sequence encodes CASEQGWSNQPQHF.

This clonotype has a handful of counts. The genes are TRBV6-6 and TRBJ1-6; 9 nucleotides align to TRBD1. The V segment lost 11 bases and the J segment 11 bases; nucleotides outside the gene matches: 10. This CDR3 has 13 residues. Per the germline V gene, CDR1 is MNHNY and CDR2 is SVGAGI (reference sequence). The CDR3 nucleotides read TGTGCCGTCCAGACAGGGGGGACCGCACCCCTCCACTTT. Translated: CAVQTGGTAPLHF.

V is TRBV12-3 or TRBV12-4 and J is TRBJ2-3, with D perhaps TRBD1 or TRBD2 (5 bases each). The V end lost 6 bases, the J end lost 4 bases, and 17 bases lay between the germline ends. The CDR3 loop spans 15 amino acids. Here the CDR3 reads CASRAMAGTADTQYF. The CDR3 DNA follows: TGTGCCAGCAGAGCCATGGCAGGGACGGCAGATACGCAGTATTTT.

This clonotype was seen once. The genes are TRBV5-1 and TRBJ1-2, with no clear D. Between the trimmed V and J ends, which lost 4 bases and 2 bases, there was a span of 12 bases. The CDR3 runs to 14 residues. Germline-derived CDR1 and CDR2 are SGHRS and YFSETQ. CDR3 loop: CASSEEAGNYGYTF. The CDR3 DNA is TGCGCCAGCAGCGAGGAAGCCGGGAACTATGGCTACACCTTC.

Ten or more counts support this clonotype. This chain joins TRBV12-3 or TRBV12-4 and TRBJ1-4; D gene uncertain. The CDR3 is 16 residues long. Trimming stripped 6 bases from V and 0 bases from J, with 14 bases between. The CDR3 protein is CASSPQSLTTNEKLFF. Here the CDR3 DNA reads TGTGCCAGCAGCCCCCAGTCGCTAACAACTAATGAAAAACTGTTTTTT.

The CDR3, as DNA: TGCAGCGTTCCAGGAGGCACCGGGGAGCTGTTTTTT. Protein: CSVPGGTGELFF. The chain carries TRBV29-1 and TRBJ2-2, with D possibly TRBD2 on 5 matching bases. CDR1 SQVTM and CDR2 ANQGSEA come from the germline V gene. Trimming pared 5 bases from V and 4 bases from J, leaving 8 bases between. This CDR3 is 12 amino acids long.

V is TRBV18 and J is TRBJ2-6, with TRBD1 matching 7 bases. V lost 3 bases, J lost 4 bases, and 9 bases stayed unmatched. The CDR3 runs 17 residues. Germline assignment: CDR1 KGHSH and CDR2 LQKENI. The CDR3 region has the DNA TGTGCCAGCTCACCCCCGAGAGGGGGCGAGGGGGCCAACGTCCTGACTTTC. It yields the protein CASSPPRGGEGANVLTF. The full variable domain, completed using reference TRBV18 and TRBJ2-6, is NAGVMQNPRHLVRRRGQEARLRCSPMKGHSHVYWYRQLPEEGLKFMVYLQKENIIDESGMPKERFSAEFPKEGPSILRIQQVVRGDSAAYFCASSPPRGGEGANVLTFGAGSRLTVL.

The rearrangement uses TRBV12-3 or TRBV12-4 and TRBJ2-5, with D possibly matching TRBD1 (5 bases). Trimming left V 7 bases short and J 1 base short, with 16 bases between. The CDR3 totals 15 residues. The CDR3 loop is CASTSTRGFQETQYF. CDR3 nucleotides: TGTGCCAGCACCTCGACAAGGGGCTTCCAAGAGACCCAGTACTTC.

This chain uses TRBV6-1 with TRBJ2-1; 7 positions agree with TRBD2. The CDR3 has 14 amino acids. V was pared by 8 bases and J by 7 bases, with 11 bases of the junction left unmatched. Germline V CDR1 and CDR2: MNHNS, SASEGT. CDR3: CASQAGGLRNEQFF. Written as DNA, the CDR3 is TGTGCCAGCCAGGCCGGGGGGTTGAGGAATGAGCAGTTCTTC.

The chain recombines TRBV5-1 with TRBJ2-7; D possibly corresponds to TRBD2 (6 bases). The V end lost 4 bases, the J end lost 6 bases, and 26 bases lay between the germline ends. Germline V gene sequence: CDR1 SGHRS, CDR2 YFSETQ. The CDR3 runs 17 residues. The CDR3 protein is CASSPRGSGEILVEQYV. The CDR3 coding sequence is TGCGCCAGCAGCCCCCGGGGGTCGGGCGAAATCCTAGTCGAGCAGTACGTC.

This clonotype appeared many times. The CDR3 DNA sequence: TGTGCCAGCAGCTTAACTCTAGCTGCAGAGACCCAGTACTTC. Translated: CASSLTLAAETQYF. V usage is TRBV11-1 and J usage is TRBJ2-5; D perhaps matches TRBD2 (5 bases). The germline V gene has CDR1 SGHAT and CDR2 FQDESV (reference sequence). The CDR3 is 14 residues long. Trimming shortened V by 2 bases and J by 4 bases, and 11 bases separated the two germline ends.

The CDR3, as DNA: TGTGCCAGCAGTTACTCGATTCGAGGGAATGAGCAGTTCTTC. It encodes CASSYSIRGNEQFF. The chain joins TRBV6-2 or TRBV6-3 to TRBJ2-1; D possibly corresponds to TRBD2 (5 bases). Germline V gene data show CDR1 as MNHEY and CDR2 as SVGEGT. Trimming pared 0 bases from V and 7 bases from J, leaving 10 bases between. This CDR3 region has 14 residues.

This clonotype came up a few times. The gene calls are TRBV27 and TRBJ2-5; 11 positions match TRBD1. The germline gives CDR1 MNHEY, CDR2 SMNVEV (reference sequence). CDR3 length equals 15 residues. Unmatched junction bases numbered 4, after V lost 6 bases and J lost 1 base. The CDR3 region is CASRAGTGGQETQYF. In nucleotides, the CDR3 is TGTGCCAGCAGAGCCGGGACAGGGGGCCAAGAGACCCAGTACTTC.

This clonotype was picked up a small number of times. This chain links TRBV4-3 with TRBJ2-5, with D perhaps TRBD2 (6 bases). CDR3 length: 15 residues. Germline CDR1 reads LGHNA; CDR2 reads YSLEER. The germline V and J ends were trimmed by 5 bases and 0 bases, with 13 bases remaining between them. CDR3 nucleotides: TGCGCCAGCAGCTTCCGGGCGGGGTACCAAGAGACCCAGTACTTC. It is translated as CASSFRAGYQETQYF.

The chain is built from TRBV3-1 and TRBJ2-1; D gene uncertain. The V end was cut by 1 base, the J end by 1 base, with 11 bases between. The germline V gene has CDR1 LGHDT and CDR2 YNNKEL (reference sequence). The CDR3 length is 16 residues. DNA for the CDR3: TGTGCCAGCAGCCAAGTGGTCAGTATTTCCTACAATGAGCAGTTCTTC. As protein: CASSQVVSISYNEQFF.

This clonotype was counted only a few times. The chain has TRBV27 and TRBJ2-7, with D perhaps matching TRBD1 (6 bases). Trimming took 8 bases from V and 10 from J, leaving 12 bases between them. Germline V CDR1 and CDR2: MNHEY, SMNVEV (reference sequence). CDR3 length: 10 amino acids. CDR3 sequence reads: CASGPTGQYF. CDR3 in DNA: TGTGCCAGCGGCCCGACAGGCCAGTACTTC.

V usage is TRBV5-1 and J usage is TRBJ2-5; TRBD1 matches at 7 bases. The length of the CDR3 is 15 residues. The V segment lost 4 bases and the J segment 2 bases; nucleotides outside the gene matches: 8. Germline V gives CDR1 SGHRS, CDR2 YFSETQ. The CDR3, as DNA: TGCGCCAGCAGCGCTACCGGGACAGAGCAAGAGACCCAGTACTTC. Translating it yields CASSATGTEQETQYF.